This TCR beta chain was recovered during a study of T cells after posttransplantation cyclophosphamide (dated by TCRdb to the mid-2010s). Looking at the study overall: T cell repertoire reconstitution was tracked by TRB sequencing after myeloablative bone marrow transplantation in which posttransplantation cyclophosphamide was used as GVHD prophylaxis. Antigen receptor sequencing was done on samples from 35 PTCy-treated patients and from 15 to 20 related bone marrow donors of those patients. Blood from all 30 or so PTCy patients who had 1-year posttransplant specimens underwent TRB sequencing. In 3 patients, TRB sequencing was also performed on up to about 3 more blood samples taken 2 to 5.2 years after transplant, and in 4 patients, pretransplant blood was also TRB-sequenced. TRA and TRB clonality were tightly correlated in 10 or so samples, so subsequent TCR analyses focused on TRB only. Public TRB sequences were queried against a database of over 3,500 sequences associated with responses to pathogens, tumor antigens, self-antigens and alloantigens. Overall study results and their limits: The TRB repertoires of T cells infiltrating skin or GI tract showed only limited overlap with the TRB repertoires of T cells in blood. Across the approximately 45 patients, TRB clonality was highly associated with recipient CMV seropositivity and CMV reactivation, and diversity with PTCy was similar to that in the CNI/methotrexate controls. Donor-recipient similarity was low at 1-2 months but rose over the first year, and later blood repertoires were often dominated by donor CD8+ memory clones.

On the day of marrow donation, related bone marrow donors gave peripheral blood samples. Mononuclear cells from peripheral blood and bone marrow were separated by Ficoll-Hypaque density centrifugation and then cryopreserved. Genomic DNA was the input for TRB sequencing, which was run either with the immunoSEQ assay at survey resolution or with the hsTCRB kit. The authors processed their data as follows. The immunoSEQ software was used for initial read processing, and the LymphoSeq R package was used for repertoire analyses. Clonality was computed as 1 minus normalized Shannon entropy; Gini coefficient was also calculated for each TRB dataset. Phenotypes of unsorted samples were inferred by mapping TRB sequences from sorted subsets of the recipient or donor onto unsorted samples of the same recipient. The clones in this table, taken by TCRdb from immuneACCESS, are in-frame only. Not every clone is retained; where verified, under half of the shortfall comes from an unresolved V gene, and the cause of the rest is unknown. The V and J calls and the clone size are those of that table, but D and trimming were determined from the DNA. This sample was tabulated with fewer than 55,000 clones, among which there are no singletons. Together, the top ten hold more than 2% of the sample.

This clone was seen at least ten times. The clone's antigen remains unknown. Per-base quality was not reported, and no clone a single base away is much larger than it. In the germline V gene, CDR1 corresponds to SNHLY and CDR2 to FYNNEI. The CDR3 numbers 15 residues from cysteine through phenylalanine. Only the CDR3 DNA stays, 45 bases, in frame from base 1. Trimming takes 7 bases from V and 4 bases from J, and the germline ends sit 16 bases apart. The sequence was collected from a man aged 35-49 years in good health, CMV-negative, and a related stem cell transplant donor. This sequence uses TRBV2 and TRBJ2-2; TRBD1 is a weak D gene call, 7 bases matching. Specimen: PBMCs. The CDR3 has the sequence CASKAEGASTGELFF. The sequence in DNA is TGTGCCAGCAAAGCGGAGGGGGCGAGCACCGGGGAGCTGTTTTTT.